This entry lists 16 T cell receptor beta chains sequenced from one sample in a study of OX40 agonist ivuxolimab in advanced cancers. Sequencing used immunoSEQ multiplex PCR; TCRdb keeps in-frame clones, though not all of them. The sample has about 71,000 clones; 85% to 95% are singletons. The material was CD4+ or CD8+ T cells sorted from blood, obtained in a trial of the OX40 agonist ivuxolimab. These receptors all stem from an adult with an advanced solid tumor such as melanoma, head and neck, liver or kidney cancer.

The chain combines TRBV5-1 with TRBJ2-3, with 11 positions matching TRBD2. The CDR3 runs 15 residues. Germline assignment: CDR1 SGHRS and CDR2 YFSETQ. The trim removed 6 bases at V and 4 bases at J, leaving 7 bases unmatched. The CDR3 nucleotides are TGCGCCAGCACCTTAGCGGGGGGGACCGCAGATACGCAGTATTTT. Encoded protein: CASTLAGGTADTQYF. Full variable domain (remainder filled in from reference TRBV5-1 and TRBJ2-3): KAGVTQTPRYLIKTRGQQVTLSCSPISGHRSVSWYQQTPGQGLQFLFEYFSETQRNKGNFPGRFSGRQFSNSRSEMNVSTLELGDSALYLCASTLAGGTADTQYFGPGTRLTVL.

With respect to this clone: Other DNA sequences within the sample encode an identical CDR3. This rearrangement joins TRBV4-3 to TRBJ1-1; D unresolved. Germline CDR1 reads LGHNA; CDR2 reads YSLEER. This CDR3 contains 11 residues. V was trimmed by 1 base and J by 5 bases, leaving 2 bases between them. CDR3 nucleotides: TGCGCCAGCAGCCAAGGAACTGAAGCTTTCTTT. The encoded protein is CASSQGTEAFF.

The rearrangement uses TRBV6-5 and TRBJ2-7; possible D gene TRBD2, 5 bases. The V and J ends lost 8 bases and 6 bases respectively, with 14 bases between them. Germline V CDR1 and CDR2: MNHEY, SVGAGI. This CDR3 has 12 amino acids. CDR3 residues: CASQRNGGEQYF. CDR3 nucleotide sequence: TGTGCCAGCCAGAGGAATGGAGGCGAGCAGTACTTC.

The rearrangement uses TRBV19 and TRBJ2-5, with D possibly being TRBD1 (6 bases). Trimming took 0 bases from V and 2 from J, leaving 13 bases between them. The length of the CDR3 is 16 residues. In germline, CDR1 is LNHDA, CDR2 SQIVND (reference sequence). In DNA, the CDR3 is TGTGCCAGTAGTATAGATGTACAGGGTCGGCAAGAGACCCAGTACTTC. Amino acid sequence: CASSIDVQGRQETQYF.

The chain couples TRBV11-3 to TRBJ2-1, with 13 bases that match TRBD2. CDR1 is SGHNT, CDR2 YENEEA, per germline. J was trimmed by 7 bases and V by 5 bases; bases with no gene match: 11. This CDR3 has 17 residues. The CDR3 nucleotides read TGTGCCAGCAGCCCGCGGACTAGCGGGGGCCTTCCTAATGAGCAGTTCTTC. Its protein is CASSPRTSGGLPNEQFF.

J is TRBJ2-5 and V is TRBV19; no clear D gene. Germline CDR1 LNHDA, CDR2 SQIVND (reference sequence). V was trimmed by 5 bases and J by 3 bases, leaving 16 bases between them. The CDR3 loop spans 15 amino acids. CDR3 nucleotides: TGTGCCAGTAGTGGGTACAGAGTCCAAGAAGAGACCCAGTACTTC. Translation gives CASSGYRVQEETQYF. Combining the CDR3 with reference TRBV19 and TRBJ2-5 gives the whole variable domain DGGITQSPKYLFRKEGQNVTLSCEQNLNHDAMYWYRQDPGQGLRLIYYSQIVNDFQKGDIAEGYSVSREKKESFPLTVTSAQKNPTAFYLCASSGYRVQEETQYFGPGTRLLVL.

The V gene is TRBV11-3, the J gene TRBJ2-5; no firm D call. Trimming removed 4 bases from V and 5 bases from J, with 14 bases in between. Germline CDR1 and CDR2: SGHNT and YENEEA. This CDR3 comprises 14 residues. The CDR3 sequence is CASSSTGERETQYF. CDR3 in DNA: TGTGCCAGCAGCTCGACCGGAGAGAGGGAGACCCAGTACTTC.

The V and J genes are TRBV4-3 and TRBJ1-1, with a possible D match to TRBD1 (5 bases). Germline V CDR1 and CDR2: LGHNA, YSLEER. The CDR3 extends over 15 amino acids. V dropped 0 bases and J dropped 2 bases, with 10 bases sitting between them. The CDR3 coding sequence is TGCGCCAGCAGCCAAGATTTAGGGGTCAACACTGAAGCTTTCTTT. As protein: CASSQDLGVNTEAFF.

This clone occurred once. V usage is TRBV19 and J usage is TRBJ1-2; 7 nucleotides match TRBD1. This CDR3 is built from 14 residues. The junction had 6 bases not matched to a gene; V was cut back by 4 bases and J by 4 bases. The germline V gene encodes CDR1 LNHDA and CDR2 SQIVND (reference sequence). The CDR3 region has the DNA TGTGCCAGTAGTAATACAGGGGCCTTCTATGGCTACACCTTC. Protein: CASSNTGAFYGYTF.

V gene TRBV9 combines with J gene TRBJ1-1; TRBD1 might be the D (6 bases). The germline V gene has CDR1 SGDLS and CDR2 YYNGEE. Trimming removed 6 bases from V and 3 bases from J, with 15 bases in between. This CDR3 has 14 amino acids. CDR3 in DNA: TGTGCCAGCACCAAACCGCCAGGGGACACTGAAGCTTTCTTT. Translation: CASTKPPGDTEAFF.

The CDR3 region has the DNA TGTGCCAGCAGCACCGCCGGGACTAGCAATTCCGAGCAGTACTTC. Translation: CASSTAGTSNSEQYF. This chain uses TRBV9 with TRBJ2-7; 9 nucleotides align to TRBD2. Germline V gene lookup returns CDR1 SGDLS and CDR2 YYNGEE. The J segment lost 6 bases and the V segment lost 4 bases, leaving 11 bases of the junction unmatched. This CDR3 region has 15 residues.

This clone was seen only once. V is TRBV6-5 and J is TRBJ2-7; D is perhaps TRBD1 or TRBD2 (6 bases each). This CDR3 region has 15 residues. Germline loops: CDR1 MNHEY, CDR2 SVGAGI. V was trimmed by 0 bases and J by 6 bases, leaving 15 bases between them. Written as DNA, the CDR3 is TGTGCCAGCAGTTACTCGGTTGGGGGGCTTCTCGAGCAGTACTTC. Translated: CASSYSVGGLLEQYF.

This chain links TRBV7-8 with TRBJ2-1; a weak D match, TRBD2 (6 bases). The length of the CDR3 is 15 residues. Germline loops: CDR1 SGHVS, CDR2 FQNEAQ. V lost 5 bases to trimming and J lost 3 bases, with 14 bases between them. This chain's CDR3 is CASSKQEGLYNEQFF. The DNA of the CDR3 is TGTGCCAGCAGCAAACAGGAGGGGCTCTACAATGAGCAGTTCTTC.

The chain has TRBV6-5 and TRBJ1-6, with D uncertain. The CDR3 contains 15 residues. Germline lookup yields CDR1 MNHEY and CDR2 SVGAGI. The ends were cut back, 6 bases at V and 0 bases at J, with 9 bases in the middle. CDR3 sequence (DNA): TGTGCCAGCAGCCCGGGGAGCTCCTATAATTCACCCCTCCACTTT. Protein: CASSPGSSYNSPLHF.

The chain uses TRBV19 and TRBJ2-7; TRBD1 agrees at 7 bases. Per the germline V gene, CDR1 is LNHDA and CDR2 is SQIVND (reference sequence). Trimming at V came to 1 base and at J to 2 bases, leaving 2 bases not matched to a gene. The CDR3 contains 14 residues. CDR3 bases: TGTGCCAGTAGTATAGCCGGGACAGCCTACGAGCAGTACTTC. Amino acids: CASSIAGTAYEQYF.

The chain has TRBV15 and TRBJ1-5; 7 bases agree with TRBD1. Germline V gives CDR1 LNHNV, CDR2 YYDKDF (reference sequence). This CDR3 is built from 16 residues. The junction had 10 bases not matched to a gene; V was cut back by 1 base and J by 7 bases. The CDR3 DNA reads as TGTGCCACCAGCAGAGTGGGCCCGACAGGGCCACAGCCCCAGCATTTT. It codes for CATSRVGPTGPQPQHF.